One TCR beta chain is described in this entry. The antigen is not known. The assay was immunoSEQ multiplex PCR, and TCRdb's table has in-frame clones only and misses some. The repertoire has some 150,000 clones, nearly 95% of them found once; the top ten carry 1.5% to 1.7%. This sample stems from a study of CD4+ T cells in melanoma. Study-level points and caveats: CD8+ T cell, macrophage and B cell function reportedly correlated with neoantigen-specific CD4+ T cells. Diverse differentiation states were reported for melanoma neoantigen-specific CD4+ T cells.

This CDR3 contains 13 residues. V was trimmed by 4 bases and J by 4 bases, leaving 8 bases between them. Germline CDR1 LNHDA, CDR2 SQIVND (reference sequence). The receptor's source is a human donor with melanoma. The V call is TRBV19, the J call TRBJ1-5; D is possibly TRBD1 (5 bases). The CDR3 bases are TGTGCCAGTAGTAACCAGGGAAATCAGCCCCAGCATTTT. Protein product: CASSNQGNQPQHF.